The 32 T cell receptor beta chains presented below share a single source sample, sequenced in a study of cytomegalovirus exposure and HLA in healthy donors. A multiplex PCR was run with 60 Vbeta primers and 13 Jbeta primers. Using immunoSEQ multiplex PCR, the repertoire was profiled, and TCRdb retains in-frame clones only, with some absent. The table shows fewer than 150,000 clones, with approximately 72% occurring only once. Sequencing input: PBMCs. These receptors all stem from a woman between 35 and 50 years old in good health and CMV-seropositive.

CDR3: CASSPSTGNYGYTF. The CDR3 DNA follows: TGTGCCAGCTCACCCTCGACAGGGAACTATGGCTACACCTTC. The chain has TRBV18 and TRBJ1-2; 7 bases match TRBD1. Trimming took 3 bases from V and 2 from J; bases not matched to a gene: 3. Per the germline V gene, CDR1 is KGHSH and CDR2 is LQKENI. The CDR3 covers 14 residues.

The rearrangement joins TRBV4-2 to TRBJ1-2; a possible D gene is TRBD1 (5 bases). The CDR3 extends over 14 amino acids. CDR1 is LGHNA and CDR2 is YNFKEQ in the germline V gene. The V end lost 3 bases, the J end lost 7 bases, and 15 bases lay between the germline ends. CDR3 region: CASSQGGEGRGYTF. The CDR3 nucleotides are TGTGCCAGCAGCCAGGGGGGAGAGGGTCGTGGCTACACCTTC.

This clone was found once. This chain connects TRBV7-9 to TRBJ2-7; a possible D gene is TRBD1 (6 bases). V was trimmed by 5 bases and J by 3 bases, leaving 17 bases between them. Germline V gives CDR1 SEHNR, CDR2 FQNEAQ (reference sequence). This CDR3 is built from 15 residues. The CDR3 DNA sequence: TGTGCCAGCAGCCCGTGGACAGATTTTATCTACGAGCAGTACTTC. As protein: CASSPWTDFIYEQYF. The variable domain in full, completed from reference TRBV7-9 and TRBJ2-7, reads DTGVSQNPRHKITKRGQNVTFRCDPISEHNRLYWYRQTLGQGPEFLTYFQNEAQLEKSRLLSDRFSAERPKGSFSTLEIQRTEQGDSAMYLCASSPWTDFIYEQYFGPGTRLTVT.

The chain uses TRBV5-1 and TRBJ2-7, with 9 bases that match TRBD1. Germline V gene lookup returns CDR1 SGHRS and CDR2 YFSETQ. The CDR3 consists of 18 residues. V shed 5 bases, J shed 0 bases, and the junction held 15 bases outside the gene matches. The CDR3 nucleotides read TGCGCCAGCAGTTACTCCGGGACAGGGTACCAAATCTCCTACGAGCAGTACTTC. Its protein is CASSYSGTGYQISYEQYF.

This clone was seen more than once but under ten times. The CDR3 bases are TGCGCCAGCAGCACCGGGACAGGGGGCGATGGCTACACCTTC. Translating gives CASSTGTGGDGYTF. The V call is TRBV5-1, the J call TRBJ1-2, with 12 bases lining up with TRBD1. The CDR3 spans 14 residues. From germline, CDR1 is SGHRS and CDR2 YFSETQ. Trimming took 4 bases from V and 6 from J; bases not matched to a gene: 4.

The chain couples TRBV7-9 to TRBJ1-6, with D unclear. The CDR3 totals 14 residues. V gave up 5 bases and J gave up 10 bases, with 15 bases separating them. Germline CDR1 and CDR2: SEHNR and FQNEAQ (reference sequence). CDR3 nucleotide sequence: TGTGCCAGCAGCCTGACGGGGTTCGGGTCACCCCTCCACTTT. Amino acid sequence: CASSLTGFGSPLHF.

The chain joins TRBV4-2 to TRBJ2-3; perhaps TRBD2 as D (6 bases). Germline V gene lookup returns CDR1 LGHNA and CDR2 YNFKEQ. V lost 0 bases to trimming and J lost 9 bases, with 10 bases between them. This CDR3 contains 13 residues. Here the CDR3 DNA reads TGTGCCAGCAGCCAAGATTGGGGGGTCACGCAGTATTTT. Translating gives CASSQDWGVTQYF.

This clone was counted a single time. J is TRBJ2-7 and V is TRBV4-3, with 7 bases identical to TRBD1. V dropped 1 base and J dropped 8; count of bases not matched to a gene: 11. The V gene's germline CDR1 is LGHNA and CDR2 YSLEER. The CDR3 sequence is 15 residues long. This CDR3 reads CASSQGATNRGQQYF. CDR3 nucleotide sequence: TGCGCCAGCAGCCAAGGCGCAACGAACAGGGGACAGCAGTACTTC.

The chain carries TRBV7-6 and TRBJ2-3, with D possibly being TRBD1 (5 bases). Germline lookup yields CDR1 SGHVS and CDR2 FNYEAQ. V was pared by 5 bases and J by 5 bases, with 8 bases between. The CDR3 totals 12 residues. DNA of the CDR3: TGTGCCAGCAGCCCCCAGGGAGATACGCAGTATTTT. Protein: CASSPQGDTQYF.

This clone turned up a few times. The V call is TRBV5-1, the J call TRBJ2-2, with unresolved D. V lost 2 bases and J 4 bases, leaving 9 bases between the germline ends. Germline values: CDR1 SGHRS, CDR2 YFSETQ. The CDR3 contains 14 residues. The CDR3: CASSFQESTGELFF. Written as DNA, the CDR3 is TGCGCCAGCAGCTTTCAGGAAAGCACCGGGGAGCTGTTTTTT.

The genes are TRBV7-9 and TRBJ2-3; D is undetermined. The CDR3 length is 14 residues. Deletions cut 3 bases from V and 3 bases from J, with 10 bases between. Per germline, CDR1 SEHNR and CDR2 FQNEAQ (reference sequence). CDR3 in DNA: TGTGCCAGCAGCTTCGGAGACCGGACAGATACGCAGTATTTT. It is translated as CASSFGDRTDTQYF.

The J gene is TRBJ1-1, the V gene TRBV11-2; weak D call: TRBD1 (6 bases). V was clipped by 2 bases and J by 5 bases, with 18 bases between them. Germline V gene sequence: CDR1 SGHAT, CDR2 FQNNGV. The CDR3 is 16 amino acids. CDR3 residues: CASSLTRGGGRTEAFF. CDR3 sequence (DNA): TGTGCCAGCAGCTTAACCCGGGGAGGGGGAAGAACTGAAGCTTTCTTT.

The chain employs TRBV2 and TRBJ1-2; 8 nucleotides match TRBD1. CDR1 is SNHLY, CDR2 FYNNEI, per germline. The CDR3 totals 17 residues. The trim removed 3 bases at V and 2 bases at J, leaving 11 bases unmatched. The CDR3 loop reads CASSDRQGSIPNYGYTF. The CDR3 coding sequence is TGTGCCAGCAGTGATCGACAGGGGTCAATTCCCAACTATGGCTACACCTTC.

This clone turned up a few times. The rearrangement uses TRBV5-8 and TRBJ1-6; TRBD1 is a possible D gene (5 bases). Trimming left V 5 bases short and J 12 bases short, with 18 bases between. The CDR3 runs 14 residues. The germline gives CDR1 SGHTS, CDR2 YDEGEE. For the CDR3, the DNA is TGTGCCAGCAGAGAAAGGACACTGTTCGGACCCCTCCACTTT. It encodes CASRERTLFGPLHF.

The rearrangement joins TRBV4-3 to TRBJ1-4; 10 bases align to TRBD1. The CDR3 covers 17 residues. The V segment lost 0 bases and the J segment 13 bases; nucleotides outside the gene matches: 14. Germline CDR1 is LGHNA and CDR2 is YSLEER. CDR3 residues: CASSQDIVRDRGSGLFF. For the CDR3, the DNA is TGCGCCAGCAGCCAAGATATCGTTAGGGACAGGGGTTCAGGACTGTTTTTT.

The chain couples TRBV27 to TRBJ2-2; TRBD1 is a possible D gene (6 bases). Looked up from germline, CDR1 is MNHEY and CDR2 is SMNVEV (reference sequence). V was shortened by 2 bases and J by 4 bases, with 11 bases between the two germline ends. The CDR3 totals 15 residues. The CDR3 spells CASSLALGGTGELFF. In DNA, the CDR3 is TGTGCCAGCAGTTTAGCGTTAGGGGGCACCGGGGAGCTGTTTTTT.

In nucleotides, the CDR3 is TGTGCCAGCCGCTACTACGGGGGGGGGCCCCTAGATACGCAGTATTTT. Protein: CASRYYGGGPLDTQYF. The chain recombines TRBV7-9 with TRBJ2-3; 8 positions agree with TRBD2. Looked up from germline, CDR1 is SEHNR and CDR2 is FQNEAQ (reference sequence). The CDR3 has 16 amino acids. V shed 8 bases, J shed 5 bases, and the junction held 15 bases outside the gene matches.

CDR3 sequence reads: CASSAPTGEETEAFF. The CDR3 nucleotides are TGTGCCAGCAGCGCCCCGACAGGTGAAGAGACTGAAGCTTTCTTT. The V and J genes are TRBV5-4 and TRBJ1-1, with D perhaps matching TRBD1 (6 bases). The CDR3 sequence is 15 residues long. V lost 4 bases to trimming and J lost 5 bases, with 18 bases between them. Germline values: CDR1 SGHNT, CDR2 YYREEE (reference sequence). Complete variable domain (other parts from reference TRBV5-4 and TRBJ1-1): ETGVTQSPTHLIKTRGQQVTLRCSSQSGHNTVSWYQQALGQGPQFIFQYYREEENGRGNFPPRFSGLQFPNYSSELNVNALELDDSALYLCASSAPTGEETEAFFGQGTRLTVV.

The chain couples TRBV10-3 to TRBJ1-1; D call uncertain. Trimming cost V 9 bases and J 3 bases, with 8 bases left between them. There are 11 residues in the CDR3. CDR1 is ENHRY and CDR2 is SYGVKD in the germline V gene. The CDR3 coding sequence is TGTGCCATTGCGGCGGACACTGAAGCTTTCTTT. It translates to CAIAADTEAFF.

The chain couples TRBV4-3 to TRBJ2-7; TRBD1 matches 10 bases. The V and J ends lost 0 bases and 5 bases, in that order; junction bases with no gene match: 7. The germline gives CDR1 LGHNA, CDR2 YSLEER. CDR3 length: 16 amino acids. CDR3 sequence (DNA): TGCGCCAGCAGCCAAGAACACGACAGGGGGCTCGACGAGCAGTACTTC. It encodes CASSQEHDRGLDEQYF.

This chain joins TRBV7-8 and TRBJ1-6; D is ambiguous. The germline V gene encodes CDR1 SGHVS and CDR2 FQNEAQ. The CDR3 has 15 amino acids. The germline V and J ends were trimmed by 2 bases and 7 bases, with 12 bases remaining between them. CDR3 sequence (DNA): TGTGCCAGCAGCTTATCCGGAGCCCTCAATTCACCCCTCCACTTT. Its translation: CASSLSGALNSPLHF.

CDR3 DNA sequence: TGTGCCATCAGTCAGACTAGCGGGAACACCGGGGAGCTGTTTTTT. It codes for CAISQTSGNTGELFF. The chain links TRBV10-3 to TRBJ2-2; TRBD2 matches 9 bases. Looked up from germline, CDR1 is ENHRY and CDR2 is SYGVKD. The CDR3 has 15 amino acids. After removal of 5 bases from V and 1 base from J, the junction contained 2 bases not matched to a gene.

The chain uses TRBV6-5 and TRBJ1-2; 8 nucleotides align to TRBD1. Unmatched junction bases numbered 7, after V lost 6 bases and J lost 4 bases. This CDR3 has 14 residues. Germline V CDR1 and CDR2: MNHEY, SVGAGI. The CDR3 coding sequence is TGTGCCAGCAGCGACTCAGGGGGCATCTATGGCTACACCTTC. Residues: CASSDSGGIYGYTF.

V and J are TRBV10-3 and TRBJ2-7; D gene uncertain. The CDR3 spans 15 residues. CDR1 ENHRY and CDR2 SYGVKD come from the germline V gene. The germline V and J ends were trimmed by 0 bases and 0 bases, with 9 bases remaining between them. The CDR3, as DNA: TGTGCCATCAGTGAGTCAATAGAGAGCTCCTACGAGCAGTACTTC. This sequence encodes CAISESIESSYEQYF.

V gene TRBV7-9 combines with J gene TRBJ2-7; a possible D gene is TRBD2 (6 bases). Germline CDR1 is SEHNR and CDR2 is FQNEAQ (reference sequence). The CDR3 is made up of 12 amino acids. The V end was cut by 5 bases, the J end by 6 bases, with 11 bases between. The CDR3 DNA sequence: TGTGCCAGCAGCACGGGACTCCTCGAGCAGTACTTC. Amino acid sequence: CASSTGLLEQYF.

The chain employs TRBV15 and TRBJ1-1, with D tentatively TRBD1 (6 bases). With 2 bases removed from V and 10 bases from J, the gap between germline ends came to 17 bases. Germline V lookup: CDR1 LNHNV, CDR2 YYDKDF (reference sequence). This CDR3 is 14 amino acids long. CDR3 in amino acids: CATSRPPAGGRAFF. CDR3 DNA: TGTGCCACCAGCAGACCACCCGCCGGGGGGCGAGCTTTCTTT.

The CDR3 loop is CASSQPPGGRNTDTQYF. CDR3 DNA sequence: TGCGCCAGCAGCCAACCGCCCGGGGGGAGAAACACAGATACGCAGTATTTT. The genes are TRBV4-1 and TRBJ2-3, with 7 bases identical to TRBD2. V lost 2 bases and J lost 2; bases outside the gene matches: 10. The CDR3 consists of 17 residues. Germline V CDR1 and CDR2: MGHRA, YSYEKL.

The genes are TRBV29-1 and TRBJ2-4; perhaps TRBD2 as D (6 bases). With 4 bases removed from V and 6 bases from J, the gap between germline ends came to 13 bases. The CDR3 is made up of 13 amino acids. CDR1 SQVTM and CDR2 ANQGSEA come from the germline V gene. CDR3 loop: CSVVLGLTNIQYF. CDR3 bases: TGCAGCGTTGTACTGGGACTTACAAACATTCAGTACTTC.

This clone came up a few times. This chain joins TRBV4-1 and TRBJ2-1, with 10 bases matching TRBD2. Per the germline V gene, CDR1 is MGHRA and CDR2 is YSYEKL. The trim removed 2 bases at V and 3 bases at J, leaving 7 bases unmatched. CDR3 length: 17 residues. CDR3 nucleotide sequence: TGCGCCAGCAGCCAACTCGCTAGCGGGAGCCTCTACAATGAGCAGTTCTTC. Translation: CASSQLASGSLYNEQFF.

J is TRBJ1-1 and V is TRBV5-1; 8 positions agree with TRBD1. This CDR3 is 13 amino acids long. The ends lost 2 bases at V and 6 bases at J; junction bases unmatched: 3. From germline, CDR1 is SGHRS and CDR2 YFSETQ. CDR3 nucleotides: TGCGCCAGCAGCTTTGGACAGGGTGCTGAAGCTTTCTTT. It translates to CASSFGQGAEAFF.

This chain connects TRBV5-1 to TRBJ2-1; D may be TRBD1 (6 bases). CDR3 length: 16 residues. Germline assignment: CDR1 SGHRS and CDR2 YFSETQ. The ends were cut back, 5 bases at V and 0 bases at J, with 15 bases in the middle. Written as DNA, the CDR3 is TGCGCCAGCAGTTCGAACCAACAGGGCTCCTACAATGAGCAGTTCTTC. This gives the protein CASSSNQQGSYNEQFF.

CDR3 region: CASSLRLAAQETQYF. The CDR3, as DNA: TGTGCCAGCAGCTTAAGACTAGCGGCCCAAGAGACCCAGTACTTC. The V gene is TRBV7-2, the J gene TRBJ2-5; 9 bases line up with TRBD2. After removal of 2 bases from V and 1 base from J, the junction contained 2 bases not matched to a gene. Germline V gives CDR1 SGHTA, CDR2 FQGNSA. CDR3 size: 15 residues.